This TCR beta chain came from a study of CD8 T cells in ankylosing spondylitis. Notes on the study in general: Disease-associated clones were reportedly significantly overrepresented in matched ankylosing spondylitis synovial fluid. Disease-linked clones were CD8+ and relatively rare in peripheral blood.

Concerning this clonotype itself: Antigen unknown.

Germline-derived CDR1 and CDR2 are MGHRA and YSYEKL. Trimming removed 4 bases from V and 2 bases from J; junction bases left unmatched: 9. This CDR3 is built from 18 residues. By quantitative 5'-RACE with molecular barcodes, the TCR beta libraries were made. TCRdb passed the 5' RACE reads through MiXCR, listing each CDR3 protein once. The sample lists a few hundred thousand distinct CDR3 sequences, over 15% occurring once. The J gene is TRBJ2-5, the V gene TRBV4-1; 14 positions agree with TRBD2. Sequenced: blood, either unsorted or a sorted T cell fraction (not recorded which). The source is a male donor with ankylosing spondylitis or in good health (not recorded which). DNA of the CDR3: TGCGCCAGCAGCCTCCCGGGACTAGCGGGAGACCCTCAAGAGACCCAGTACTTC. This gives the protein CASSLPGLAGDPQETQYF.